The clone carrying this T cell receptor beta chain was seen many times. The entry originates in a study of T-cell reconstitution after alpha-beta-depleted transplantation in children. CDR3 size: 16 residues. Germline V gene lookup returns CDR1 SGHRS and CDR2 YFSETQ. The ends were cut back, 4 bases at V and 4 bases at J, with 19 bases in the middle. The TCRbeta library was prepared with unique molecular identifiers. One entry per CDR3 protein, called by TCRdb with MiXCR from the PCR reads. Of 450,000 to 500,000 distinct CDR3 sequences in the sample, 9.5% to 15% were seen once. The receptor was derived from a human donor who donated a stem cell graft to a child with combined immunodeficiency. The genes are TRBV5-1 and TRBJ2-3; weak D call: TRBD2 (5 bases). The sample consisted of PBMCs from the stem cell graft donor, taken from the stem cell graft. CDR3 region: CASSLVKADGPDTQYF. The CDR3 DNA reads TGCGCCAGCAGCCTGGTAAAAGCGGACGGGCCAGATACGCAGTATTTT.